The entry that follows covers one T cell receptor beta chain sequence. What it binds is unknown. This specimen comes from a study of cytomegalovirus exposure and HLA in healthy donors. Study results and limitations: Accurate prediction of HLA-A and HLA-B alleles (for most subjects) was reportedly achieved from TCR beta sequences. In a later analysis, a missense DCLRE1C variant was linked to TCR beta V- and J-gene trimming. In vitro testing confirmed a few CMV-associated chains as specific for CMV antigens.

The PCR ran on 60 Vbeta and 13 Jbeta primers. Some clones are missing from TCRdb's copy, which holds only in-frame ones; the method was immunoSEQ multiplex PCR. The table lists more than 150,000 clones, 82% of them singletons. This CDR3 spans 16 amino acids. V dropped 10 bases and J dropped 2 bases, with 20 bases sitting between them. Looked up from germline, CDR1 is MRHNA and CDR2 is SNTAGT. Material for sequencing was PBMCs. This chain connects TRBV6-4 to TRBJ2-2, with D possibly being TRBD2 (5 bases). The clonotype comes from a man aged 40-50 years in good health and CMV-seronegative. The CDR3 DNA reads TGTGCCACCGGGGAAGGGAACCCCCTAAACACCGGGGAGCTGTTTTTT. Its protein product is CATGEGNPLNTGELFF.